This T cell receptor (beta chain) originates from a study of shared clonotypes between healthy human individuals. The CDR3 has 12 residues. V lost 5 bases to trimming and J lost 8 bases, with 12 bases between them. CDR1 and CDR2 from the germline V gene are MNHEY and SMNVEV (reference sequence). Original processing methods: Because ImmunoSEQ provided only junction sequences with no quality scores, the filtering differed. Some clones are missing from TCRdb's copy, which holds only in-frame ones; the method was immunoSEQ multiplex PCR. The V and J calls and clone size come from that table; D and trimming were worked out from the DNA. This sample has some 320,000 clones, with roughly 84% found just once.

The sequencing input was memory CD8+ T cells sorted from blood. This sample's subset: CD45RO+ cells pooled with CCR7-negative TemRA cells. This clonotype was sampled from a man between 18 and 35 years old in good health. The J gene is TRBJ1-2, the V gene TRBV27; no firm D call. In DNA, the CDR3 is TGTGCCAGCAGTCCCACGGGGTTGGGCTACACCTTC. Residues: CASSPTGLGYTF.